The 8 T cell receptor beta chains presented below share a single source sample, sequenced in a study of preoperative IRX-2 immunotherapy in early breast cancer (dated by TCRdb to between 2018 and 2021). This sample's treatment or condition label indicates: preoperative locoregional IRX-2 cytokine immunotherapy. Library preparation employed the immunoSEQ multiplex PCR assay. TCRdb re-hosts the immuneACCESS table, in-frame sequences only. Its copies lack some clones; in the studies checked, an unresolved V gene accounts for under half of them, and the cause for the rest is not known. The sample table holds some 30,000 clones, of which roughly four fifths were seen once. In total, the top ten clones hold around 2.5% of the sample. This specimen was lymph node tissue, taken from a patient treated with IRX-2 immunotherapy. Receptor source: a human donor with breast cancer.

V usage is TRBV29-1 and J usage is TRBJ1-1; perhaps TRBD1 as D (5 bases). Between the trimmed V and J ends, which lost 7 bases and 5 bases, there was a span of 17 bases. The CDR3 sequence is 13 residues long. The germline V gene has CDR1 SQVTM and CDR2 ANQGSEA. The CDR3 is CSGWVQGRTEAFF. As DNA, the CDR3 is TGCAGCGGGTGGGTGCAGGGACGGACTGAAGCTTTCTTT.

The chain links TRBV11-3 to TRBJ1-1; D uncertain. Deletions cut 0 bases from V and 6 bases from J, with 11 bases between. There are 14 residues in the CDR3. Germline CDR1 SGHNT, CDR2 YENEEA. CDR3 coding DNA: TGTGCCAGCAGCTTAGAAATAGGGCTGCCTGAAGCTTTCTTT. Its translation: CASSLEIGLPEAFF.

The chain uses TRBV29-1 and TRBJ1-2; 9 positions match TRBD1. With V trimmed by 6 bases and J by 4 bases, 9 bases remained unmatched. Germline-derived CDR1 and CDR2 are SQVTM and ANQGSEA. This CDR3 has 14 amino acids. Here the CDR3 reads CSVERNRGPYGYTF. The DNA for the CDR3 is TGCAGCGTAGAACGAAACAGGGGGCCCTATGGCTACACCTTC.

This clone was observed a handful of times. The rearrangement joins TRBV7-4 to TRBJ1-1, with unresolved D. The CDR3 loop spans 15 amino acids. Germline V gene lookup returns CDR1 SGHVT and CDR2 SQSDAQ. Between the trimmed V and J ends, which lost 2 bases and 1 base, there was a span of 11 bases. CDR3: CASSLMAAPNTEAFF. CDR3 coding DNA: TGTGCCAGCAGCTTAATGGCAGCCCCGAACACTGAAGCTTTCTTT.

The chain carries TRBV28 and TRBJ2-3; D perhaps matches TRBD2 (7 bases). Deletions cut 7 bases from V and 5 bases from J, with 19 bases between. From germline, CDR1 is MDHEN and CDR2 SYDVKM. The CDR3 spans 15 residues. CDR3 bases: TGTGCCAGCACTCTAGGGGGAGGGCCTATAGATACGCAGTATTTT. Its protein product is CASTLGGGPIDTQYF.

The V call is TRBV6-8, the J call TRBJ2-2, with D unresolved. The CDR3 length is 16 residues. Deletions cut 5 bases from V and 1 base from J, with 14 bases between. The V gene's germline CDR1 is MNHGY and CDR2 SAAAGT. The CDR3 nucleotides read TGTGCCAGCAGTCTCCGGCCGCGAAAGAACACCGGGGAGCTGTTTTTT. Amino acid sequence: CASSLRPRKNTGELFF.

The genes are TRBV28 and TRBJ1-3; 7 nucleotides line up with TRBD1. This CDR3 has 14 residues. Germline loops: CDR1 MDHEN, CDR2 SYDVKM. With V trimmed by 5 bases and J by 4 bases, 5 bases remained unmatched. The chain's CDR3 is CASSTPGQGNTIYF. CDR3 DNA: TGTGCCAGCAGTACGCCGGGACAGGGAAACACCATATATTTT.

The chain carries TRBV5-1 and TRBJ2-3; 7 positions match TRBD2. V gave up 0 bases and J gave up 2 bases; unmatched junction bases: 0. CDR1 and CDR2 from the germline V gene are SGHRS and YFSETQ. This CDR3 region has 14 residues. The CDR3 spells CASSLERDTDTQYF. CDR3 DNA sequence: TGCGCCAGCAGCTTGGAGCGGGACACAGATACGCAGTATTTT.